The 5 T cell receptor beta chains below come from one sample, sequenced in a study of OX40 agonist ivuxolimab in advanced cancers. Some clones are missing from TCRdb's copy, which holds only in-frame ones; the method was immunoSEQ multiplex PCR. Altogether some 22,000 clones are present, over 70% being singletons, with the ten largest covering approximately 9.5%. Here the sequenced sample was CD4+ or CD8+ T cells sorted from blood, taken in a trial of the OX40 agonist ivuxolimab. These receptors came from an adult with an advanced solid tumor such as melanoma, head and neck, liver or kidney cancer.

The chain is built from TRBV25-1 and TRBJ1-3, with unresolved D. In germline, CDR1 is MGHDK, CDR2 SYGVNS. This CDR3 contains 13 residues. V was clipped by 10 bases and J by 0 bases, with 10 bases between them. DNA of the CDR3: TGTGCCACCCTACCGAGCTCTGGAAACACCATATATTTT. Translation gives CATLPSSGNTIYF.

The chain carries TRBV11-3 and TRBJ2-2; a weak D match, TRBD1 (6 bases). Germline values: CDR1 SGHNT, CDR2 YENEEA. This CDR3 contains 15 residues. V lost 0 bases, J lost 3 bases, and 8 bases lay in between. The CDR3 loop is CASSLDRGDTGELFF. CDR3 DNA sequence: TGTGCCAGCAGCTTAGACAGGGGAGACACCGGGGAGCTGTTTTTT. Together with reference TRBV11-3 and TRBJ2-2, the CDR3 gives the full variable domain: EAGVVQSPRYKIIEKKQPVAFWCNPISGHNTLYWYLQNLGQGPELLIRYENEEAVDDSQLPKDRFSAERLKGVDSTLKIQPAELGDSAVYLCASSLDRGDTGELFFGEGSRLTVL.

The J gene is TRBJ2-1, the V gene TRBV10-1; 11 bases fit TRBD2. CDR1 is WNHNN, CDR2 SYGVQD, per germline (reference sequence). The CDR3 sequence is 16 residues long. V trimming: 2 bases; J trimming: 3 bases; junction bases outside the gene matches: 3. In DNA form, the CDR3 reads TGCGCCAGCAGTGAGCTAGCGGGAGGAAGCTACAATGAGCAGTTCTTC. It codes for CASSELAGGSYNEQFF.

J is TRBJ2-1 and V is TRBV2, with 12 bases fitting TRBD2. The trim removed 3 bases at V and 7 bases at J, leaving 1 base unmatched. The CDR3 spans 14 residues. Per the germline V gene, CDR1 is SNHLY and CDR2 is FYNNEI. Here the CDR3 DNA reads TGTGCCAGCAGTGAGGGACTAGCGGGTAATGAGCAGTTCTTC. Its translation: CASSEGLAGNEQFF.

V is TRBV11-1 and J is TRBJ1-1; no clear D. Deletions cut 7 bases from V and 3 bases from J, with 12 bases between. In germline, CDR1 is SGHAT, CDR2 FQDESV (reference sequence). CDR3 length: 13 amino acids. The CDR3 reads CASTNRRDTEAFF. The CDR3 region has the DNA TGTGCCAGCACTAATCGGAGGGACACTGAAGCTTTCTTT.